The rows below give T cell receptor beta chains drawn from one sample of a study of STAT3 mutations in large granular lymphocyte leukemia. Data came from immunoSEQ multiplex PCR; TCRdb stores just in-frame clones and leaves some out. Here the sample spans over 30,000 clones, approximately 90% being singletons. Sequencing was performed on PBMCs. The receptors derive from a human donor with T large granular lymphocyte leukemia. Some clones in this sample may be carry-over from other donors' samples. Each CDR3 is given with its conserved first and last residue. The D gene is left open where the match is weak.

CDR3aa: CASSLGQRGTQYF; d_gene: .; v_gene: TRBV5-4; j_gene: TRBJ2-5
CDR3aa: CATSRARGEQYF; d_gene: .; v_gene: TRBV15; j_gene: TRBJ2-7
CDR3aa: CASSTRPGNEQFF; d_gene: .; v_gene: TRBV7-9; j_gene: TRBJ2-1
CDR3aa: CASARGRQPQHF; d_gene: TRBD1; v_gene: TRBV2; j_gene: TRBJ1-5
CDR3aa: CASSPQGSEAFF; d_gene: .; v_gene: TRBV18; j_gene: TRBJ1-1
CDR3aa: CASSYSRPYGYTF; d_gene: .; v_gene: TRBV6-5; j_gene: TRBJ1-2
CDR3aa: CASRTGMTNEKLFF; d_gene: .; v_gene: TRBV5-1; j_gene: TRBJ1-4
CDR3aa: CASSIAERGATQHF; d_gene: .; v_gene: TRBV19; j_gene: TRBJ1-5
CDR3aa: CASSLSLANTGELFF; d_gene: .; v_gene: TRBV5-1; j_gene: TRBJ2-2
CDR3aa: CASSSGTGTYNEQFF; d_gene: TRBD1; v_gene: TRBV13; j_gene: TRBJ2-1
CDR3aa: CASSFTLNYEQYF; d_gene: .; v_gene: TRBV5-1; j_gene: TRBJ2-7
CDR3aa: CASSLGDRHTGELFF; d_gene: .; v_gene: TRBV5-1; j_gene: TRBJ2-2
CDR3aa: CAINRDIDGYTF; d_gene: .; v_gene: TRBV10-3; j_gene: TRBJ1-2
CDR3aa: CASSLKGGYTF; d_gene: .; v_gene: TRBV7-9; j_gene: TRBJ1-2
CDR3aa: CASSLGGITGELFF; d_gene: .; v_gene: TRBV11-2; j_gene: TRBJ2-2
CDR3aa: CASREFSGDSYNEQFF; d_gene: TRBD2; v_gene: TRBV6-1; j_gene: TRBJ2-1
CDR3aa: CASSDRFSNYGYTF; d_gene: .; v_gene: TRBV6-1; j_gene: TRBJ1-2
CDR3aa: CASSFSGSGNTIYF; d_gene: .; v_gene: TRBV28; j_gene: TRBJ1-3
CDR3aa: CASSLAGRETQYF; d_gene: .; v_gene: TRBV5-4; j_gene: TRBJ2-5
CDR3aa: CASSQEGQLAGGTDTQYF; d_gene: TRBD2; v_gene: TRBV4-3; j_gene: TRBJ2-3
CDR3aa: CASSLSRNSGNTIYF; d_gene: .; v_gene: TRBV7-9; j_gene: TRBJ1-3
CDR3aa: CASSISPLLPSYGYTF; d_gene: .; v_gene: TRBV19; j_gene: TRBJ1-2
CDR3aa: CASSSPQGASYNEQFF; d_gene: TRBD1; v_gene: TRBV27; j_gene: TRBJ2-1
CDR3aa: CASSLTGAGYWETQYF; d_gene: TRBD1; v_gene: TRBV7-9; j_gene: TRBJ2-5
CDR3aa: CASSYHGPINTEAFF; d_gene: .; v_gene: TRBV6-5; j_gene: TRBJ1-1
CDR3aa: CASSATGVEQYF; d_gene: TRBD1; v_gene: TRBV2; j_gene: TRBJ2-7
CDR3aa: CASRLPTGPNYGYTF; d_gene: .; v_gene: TRBV28; j_gene: TRBJ1-2
CDR3aa: CARSRTGLYSNQPQHF; d_gene: .; v_gene: TRBV5-3; j_gene: TRBJ1-5
CDR3aa: CSAGQGGYTF; d_gene: TRBD1; v_gene: TRBV20-1; j_gene: TRBJ1-2
CDR3aa: CASSLGRGFNTIYF; d_gene: .; v_gene: TRBV13; j_gene: TRBJ1-3
CDR3aa: CAWRGTASKATNEKLFF; d_gene: TRBD1; v_gene: TRBV30; j_gene: TRBJ1-4
CDR3aa: CASSFGLGETQYF; d_gene: TRBD2; v_gene: TRBV18; j_gene: TRBJ2-5
CDR3aa: CASSSMTSGNHF; d_gene: TRBD2; v_gene: TRBV6-5; j_gene: TRBJ2-5
CDR3aa: CAIRGTGGSYEQYF; d_gene: TRBD1; v_gene: TRBV10-3; j_gene: TRBJ2-7
CDR3aa: CASTRNRTGGGTQYF; d_gene: TRBD1; v_gene: TRBV5-4; j_gene: TRBJ2-5
CDR3aa: CASSSPPGTIFYEQYF; d_gene: .; v_gene: TRBV7-2; j_gene: TRBJ2-7
CDR3aa: CASSLVGYGYTF; d_gene: .; v_gene: TRBV28; j_gene: TRBJ1-2
CDR3aa: CASSKAKGPANTGELFF; d_gene: .; v_gene: TRBV21-1; j_gene: TRBJ2-2
CDR3aa: CASSLVRDSPLHF; d_gene: .; v_gene: TRBV5-4; j_gene: TRBJ1-6
CDR3aa: CASSERTGVQHF; d_gene: .; v_gene: TRBV25-1; j_gene: TRBJ1-5
CDR3aa: CASSLVSSYNSPLHF; d_gene: .; v_gene: TRBV28; j_gene: TRBJ1-6
CDR3aa: CSGRWGRETQYF; d_gene: .; v_gene: TRBV29-1; j_gene: TRBJ2-5
CDR3aa: CAWSDLAGAYNEQFF; d_gene: TRBD2; v_gene: TRBV30; j_gene: TRBJ2-1
CDR3aa: CASRRPTGGEGGYTF; d_gene: .; v_gene: TRBV19; j_gene: TRBJ1-2
CDR3aa: CASSDLAGGYNEQFF; d_gene: TRBD2; v_gene: TRBV5-1; j_gene: TRBJ2-1
CDR3aa: CASSLGDTSYEQYF; d_gene: .; v_gene: TRBV5-4; j_gene: TRBJ2-7
CDR3aa: CASSLAVGEQYF; d_gene: .; v_gene: TRBV7-9; j_gene: TRBJ2-7
CDR3aa: CASSLDTYGYTF; d_gene: .; v_gene: TRBV7-9; j_gene: TRBJ1-2
CDR3aa: CASSSDGSQPQHF; d_gene: .; v_gene: TRBV7-9; j_gene: TRBJ1-5
CDR3aa: CASSLAQGGGELFF; d_gene: .; v_gene: TRBV5-1; j_gene: TRBJ2-2
CDR3aa: CASSLDRTSYEQYF; d_gene: .; v_gene: TRBV7-2; j_gene: TRBJ2-7
CDR3aa: CANSRGGGPDTQYF; d_gene: .; v_gene: TRBV7-9; j_gene: TRBJ2-3
CDR3aa: CASRNGTNEKLFF; d_gene: .; v_gene: TRBV7-8; j_gene: TRBJ1-4
CDR3aa: CASSRGTVDEGGYTF; d_gene: TRBD1; v_gene: TRBV14; j_gene: TRBJ1-2